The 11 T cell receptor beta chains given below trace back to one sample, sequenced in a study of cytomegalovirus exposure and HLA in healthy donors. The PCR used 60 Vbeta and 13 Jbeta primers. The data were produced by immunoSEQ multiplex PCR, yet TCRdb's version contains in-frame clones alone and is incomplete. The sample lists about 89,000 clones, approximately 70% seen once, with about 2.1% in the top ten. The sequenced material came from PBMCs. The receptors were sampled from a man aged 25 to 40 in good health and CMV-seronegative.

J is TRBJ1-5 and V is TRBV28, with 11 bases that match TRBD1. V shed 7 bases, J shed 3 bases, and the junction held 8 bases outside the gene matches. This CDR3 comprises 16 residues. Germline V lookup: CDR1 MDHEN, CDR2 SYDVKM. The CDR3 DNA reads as TGTGCCAGCACCAGCCCGGGACAGGGGGTCAATCAGCCCCAGCATTTT. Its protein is CASTSPGQGVNQPQHF.

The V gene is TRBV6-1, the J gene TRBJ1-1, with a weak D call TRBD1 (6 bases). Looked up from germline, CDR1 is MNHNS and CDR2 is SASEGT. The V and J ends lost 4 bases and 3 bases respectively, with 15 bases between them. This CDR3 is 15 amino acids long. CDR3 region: CASSVDRISDTEAFF. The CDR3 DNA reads TGTGCCAGCAGTGTAGACAGGATATCGGACACTGAAGCTTTCTTT.

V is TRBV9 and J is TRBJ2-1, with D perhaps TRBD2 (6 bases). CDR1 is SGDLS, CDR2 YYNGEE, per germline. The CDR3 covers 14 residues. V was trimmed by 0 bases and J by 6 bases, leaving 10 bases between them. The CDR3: CASSVAGSSNEQFF. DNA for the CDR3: TGTGCCAGCAGCGTAGCCGGGAGCTCCAATGAGCAGTTCTTC.

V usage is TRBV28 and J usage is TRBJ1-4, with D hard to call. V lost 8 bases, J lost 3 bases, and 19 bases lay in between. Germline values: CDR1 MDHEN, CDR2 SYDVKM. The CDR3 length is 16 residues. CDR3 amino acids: CASAAGKGKANEKLFF. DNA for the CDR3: TGTGCCAGCGCAGCCGGGAAGGGCAAGGCTAATGAAAAACTGTTTTTT.

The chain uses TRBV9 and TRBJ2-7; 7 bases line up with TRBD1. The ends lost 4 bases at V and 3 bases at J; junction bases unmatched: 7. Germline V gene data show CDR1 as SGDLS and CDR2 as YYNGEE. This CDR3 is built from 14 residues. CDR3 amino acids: CASSPRQGFYEQYF. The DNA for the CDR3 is TGTGCCAGCAGCCCACGACAGGGATTCTACGAGCAGTACTTC.

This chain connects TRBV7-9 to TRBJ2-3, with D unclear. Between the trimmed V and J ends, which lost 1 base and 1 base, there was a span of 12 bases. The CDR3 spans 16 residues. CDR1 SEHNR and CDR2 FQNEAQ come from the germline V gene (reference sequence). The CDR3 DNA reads TGTGCCAGCAGCTTAGATAGGCGGCCGGGCACAGATACGCAGTATTTT. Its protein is CASSLDRRPGTDTQYF. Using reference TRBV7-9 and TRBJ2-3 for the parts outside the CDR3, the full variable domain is DTGVSQNPRHKITKRGQNVTFRCDPISEHNRLYWYRQTLGQGPEFLTYFQNEAQLEKSRLLSDRFSAERPKGSFSTLEIQRTEQGDSAMYLCASSLDRRPGTDTQYFGPGTRLTVL.

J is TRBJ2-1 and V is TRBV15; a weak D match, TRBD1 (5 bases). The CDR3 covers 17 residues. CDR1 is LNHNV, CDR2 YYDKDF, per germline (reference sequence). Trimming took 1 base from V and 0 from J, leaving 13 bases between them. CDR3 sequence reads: CATSRGRGLSSYNEQFF. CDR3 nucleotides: TGTGCCACCAGCAGAGGTAGGGGATTGAGCTCCTACAATGAGCAGTTCTTC.

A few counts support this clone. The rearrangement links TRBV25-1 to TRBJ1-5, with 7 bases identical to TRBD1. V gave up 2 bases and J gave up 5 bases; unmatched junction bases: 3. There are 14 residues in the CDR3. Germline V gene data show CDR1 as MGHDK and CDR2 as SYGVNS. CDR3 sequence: CASSEGTAHQPQHF. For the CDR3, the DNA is TGTGCCAGCAGTGAAGGGACAGCCCATCAGCCCCAGCATTTT.

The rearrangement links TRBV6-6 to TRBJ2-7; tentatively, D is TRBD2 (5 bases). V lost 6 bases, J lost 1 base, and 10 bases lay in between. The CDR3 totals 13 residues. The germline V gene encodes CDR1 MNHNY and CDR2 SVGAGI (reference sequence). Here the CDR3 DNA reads TGTGCCAGCAGCGGAGGAGGATCCTACGAGCAGTACTTC. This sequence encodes CASSGGGSYEQYF.

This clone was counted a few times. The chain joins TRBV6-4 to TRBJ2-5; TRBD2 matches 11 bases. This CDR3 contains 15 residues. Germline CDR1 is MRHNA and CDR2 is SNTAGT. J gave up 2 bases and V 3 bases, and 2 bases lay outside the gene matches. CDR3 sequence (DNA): TGTGCCAGCAGTGAAACTAGCGGGGGACAAGAGACCCAGTACTTC. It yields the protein CASSETSGGQETQYF.

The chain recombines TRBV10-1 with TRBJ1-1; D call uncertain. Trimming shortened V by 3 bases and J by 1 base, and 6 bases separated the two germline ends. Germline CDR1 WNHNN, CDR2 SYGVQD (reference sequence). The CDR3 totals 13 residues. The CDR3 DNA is TGCGCCAGCAGTGAATCGGGGAACACTGAAGCTTTCTTT. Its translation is CASSESGNTEAFF.